This TCR beta chain emerged from a study of early T cells in non-severe SARS-CoV-2 infection. This clonotype was observed a few times. One entry per CDR3 protein results from TCRdb running MiXCR on the 5' RACE reads. The table has some 80,000 distinct CDR3 sequences, approximately 12% seen once; the top ten hold approximately 3.6%. Germline V gene lookup returns CDR1 MDHEN and CDR2 SYDVKM. Trimming cost V 6 bases and J 5 bases, with 8 bases left between them. The CDR3 is 11 residues long. This rearrangement joins TRBV28 to TRBJ2-7; D is unresolved. Sequenced input: whole blood. The source of this sequence is an adult who was a healthcare worker with PCR-confirmed SARS-CoV-2 infection or an uninfected control (not recorded which). This CDR3 is CASRTLHEQYF. The CDR3 DNA follows: TGTGCCAGCAGGACTCTTCACGAGCAGTACTTC.